The 5 T cell receptor beta chains below all came from one sample that was sequenced in a study of blood T cell repertoires in COVID-19. Data came from immunoSEQ multiplex PCR; TCRdb stores just in-frame clones and leaves some out. The sample holds under 400,000 clones, roughly 90% seen once. Material: peripheral blood. Receptor source: a woman aged 25 to 39 with COVID-19, enrolled during active disease.

The gene calls are TRBV5-1 and TRBJ2-3; 11 bases match TRBD2. The trim removed 2 bases at V and 0 bases at J, leaving 2 bases unmatched. Germline CDR1 is SGHRS and CDR2 is YFSETQ. The CDR3 extends over 16 amino acids. CDR3 amino acids: CASSFRTSGSTDTQYF. The CDR3 region has the DNA TGCGCCAGCAGCTTTAGGACTAGCGGGAGCACAGATACGCAGTATTTT.

The chain couples TRBV29-1 to TRBJ1-3, with no clear D. V lost 5 bases and J lost 0, with 8 bases in between. The CDR3 runs 13 residues. Germline V gene data show CDR1 as SQVTM and CDR2 as ANQGSEA. DNA for the CDR3: TGCAGCGTTTCGGCTAGCTCTGGAAACACCATATATTTT. This codes for CSVSASSGNTIYF.

The J gene is TRBJ1-2, the V gene TRBV19; a possible D gene is TRBD1 (6 bases). V lost 9 bases to trimming and J lost 7 bases, with 12 bases between them. CDR1 is LNHDA, CDR2 SQIVND, per germline (reference sequence). The CDR3 covers 11 residues. CDR3 DNA sequence: TGTGCCAGCTCCGGGACATTTGGCTACACCTTC. It translates to CASSGTFGYTF.

The chain employs TRBV14 and TRBJ2-1, with a weak D call TRBD2 (6 bases). This CDR3 is 16 amino acids long. Trimming took 4 bases from V and 0 from J, leaving 13 bases between them. CDR1 and CDR2 from the germline V gene are SGHDN and FVKESK. The CDR3 loop is CASSPKEGYSYNEQFF. The CDR3 DNA follows: TGTGCCAGCAGCCCCAAGGAGGGGTACTCCTACAATGAGCAGTTCTTC. Using reference TRBV14 and TRBJ2-1 for the parts outside the CDR3, the full variable domain is EAGVTQFPSHSVIEKGQTVTLRCDPISGHDNLYWYRRVMGKEIKFLLHFVKESKQDESGMPNNRFLAERTGGTYSTLKVQPAELEDSGVYFCASSPKEGYSYNEQFFGPGTRLTVL.

The chain has TRBV10-3 and TRBJ1-4; no reliable D call. Germline V gene lookup returns CDR1 ENHRY and CDR2 SYGVKD. Trimming shortened V by 0 bases and J by 0 bases, and 11 bases separated the two germline ends. CDR3 length: 17 residues. CDR3 amino acids: CAISESQNPATNEKLFF. The CDR3 DNA is TGTGCCATCAGTGAGTCTCAGAACCCTGCAACTAATGAAAAACTGTTTTTT.